A selection of T cell receptor beta chains follows, all from one sample in a study of blood T cell repertoires in COVID-19. Libraries were prepared by immunoSEQ multiplex PCR; TCRdb keeps only in-frame clonotypes and omits some of them. The data contain more than 150,000 clones, about nine tenths of them singletons. Sequencing was done on a sample of peripheral blood. The receptors come from a man between 65 and 85 years old with active or convalescent COVID-19. Each CDR3 is given with its conserved first and last residue. The D gene is left open where the match is weak. Some rows have no size entry. The others give once, few or many, or a class for an expanded clone.

V	J	D	size	DNA	CDR3
TRBV28	TRBJ1-5	TRBD1	-	TGTGCCAGCAGCCCACCGACAGGGGTCGGGCCCCAGCATTTT	CASSPPTGVGPQHF
TRBV27	TRBJ1-6	TRBD1	-	TGTGCCAGCAGGACCGGGACAGGGGGATCACCCCTCCACTTT	CASRTGTGGSPLHF
TRBV29-1	TRBJ2-1	-	-	TGCAGCGTCCAGACAGACTTTGAGCAGTTCTTC	CSVQTDFEQFF
TRBV5-8	TRBJ2-4	TRBD2	-	TGTGCCAGCAGCTCCGGGGGACTAGTGGCCAAAAACATTCAGTACTTC	CASSSGGLVAKNIQYF
TRBV7-9	TRBJ2-5	TRBD2	once	TGTGCCAGCAGCTTTCCGACTAGCGGGGGGGCCAGCGAGACCCAGTACTTC	CASSFPTSGGASETQYF
TRBV28	TRBJ1-2	-	-	TGTGCCAGCAGTTTTGTGGGGGGGTCTGGCTACACCTTC	CASSFVGGSGYTF
TRBV7-9	TRBJ1-6	TRBD1	-	TGTGCCAGCAGCCTTGGACAGGGGAAATCACCCCTCCACTTT	CASSLGQGKSPLHF
TRBV3-1/TRBV3-2	TRBJ2-5	-	-	TGTGCCAGCAGTCCGGGGATTCGGGAGACCCAGTACTTC	CASSPGIRETQYF
TRBV4-1	TRBJ2-5	TRBD2	few	TGCGCCAGCAGACAGGGGGGACTAGCGGGAGGGCCGGAGACCCAGTACTTC	CASRQGGLAGGPETQYF
TRBV3-1/TRBV3-2	TRBJ1-1	-	-	TGTGCCAGCAGCCGCTCGGGGGTTAGGGACACTGAAGCTTTCTTT	CASSRSGVRDTEAFF
TRBV7-9	TRBJ2-3	TRBD1	-	TGTGCCAGCAGCTTCGAGGGACAGGGGACAGATACGCAGTATTTT	CASSFEGQGTDTQYF
TRBV7-9	TRBJ1-3	-	-	TGTGCCAGCAGCTTTGGAGAGTCTGGAAACACCATATATTTT	CASSFGESGNTIYF
TRBV15	TRBJ2-5	TRBD1	-	TGTGCCACCAGCAGAGGGACAGGGGAAGAGACCCAGTACTTC	CATSRGTGEETQYF
TRBV19	TRBJ2-4	TRBD2	few	TGTGCCAGTAGTATAAGGAGCGGGACCGTCGGGCCCAAAAACATTCAGTACTTC	CASSIRSGTVGPKNIQYF
TRBV6-6	TRBJ1-6	-	-	TGTGCCAGCACTTTACAGGGCTCGTCATATAATTCACCCCTCCACTTT	CASTLQGSSYNSPLHF
TRBV7-2	TRBJ1-1	TRBD1	-	TGTGCCAGCAGCTTAGGGGGACAGGGTACTGAAGCTTTCTTT	CASSLGGQGTEAFF
TRBV28	TRBJ1-2	-	-	TGTGCCAGCAGTTTGGGTCGGAGCTATGGCTACACCTTC	CASSLGRSYGYTF
TRBV9	TRBJ1-1	-	-	TGTGCCAGCAGCGTAGTTCCGGGGGACGGCACTGAAGCTTTCTTT	CASSVVPGDGTEAFF
TRBV11-3	TRBJ2-3	TRBD2	-	TGTGCCAGCAGCTTAGATCTAGGCACTAGCGGGGGAGTAGATACGCAGTATTTT	CASSLDLGTSGGVDTQYF
TRBV5-6	TRBJ2-7	-	once	TGTGCCAGCAGCTATGGCAATTCCTACGAGCAGTACTTC	CASSYGNSYEQYF
TRBV15	TRBJ2-7	TRBD2	-	TGTGCCACCAGCACCTTAGCGGGAGGGTCCTACGAGCAGTACTTC	CATSTLAGGSYEQYF
TRBV5-1	TRBJ2-1	TRBD2	-	TGCGCCAGCAGCTTACAGCGGGAGAGGTACAATGAGCAGTTCTTC	CASSLQRERYNEQFF
TRBV19	TRBJ1-2	-	-	TGTGCCAGTAGTATGGAGGGGACCTATGGCTACACCTTC	CASSMEGTYGYTF
TRBV2	TRBJ2-5	-	-	TGTGCCAGCATCCCTCTAGCAGCGCAAGAGACCCAGTACTTC	CASIPLAAQETQYF
TRBV24-1	TRBJ2-3	TRBD2	-	TGTGCCACCAGTTCCACCTGGGGGGGTCAGGCAGATACGCAGTATTTT	CATSSTWGGQADTQYF
TRBV5-4	TRBJ2-2	TRBD2	-	TGTGCCAGCAGCATAGGACTAGCGGGAAATACCGGGGAGCTGTTTTTT	CASSIGLAGNTGELFF
TRBV12-3/TRBV12-4	TRBJ1-5	-	-	TGTGCCAGCAGTTCCGGGTATCAGCCCCAGCATTTT	CASSSGYQPQHF
TRBV14	TRBJ2-7	TRBD1	once	TGTGCCAGCAGCCAGACAGGGGGCGGCGAGCAGTACTTC	CASSQTGGGEQYF
TRBV6-1	TRBJ1-1	-	few	TGTGCCAGCAGTGAATCTACAGCGGACACTGAAGCTTTCTTT	CASSESTADTEAFF
TRBV7-8	TRBJ2-7	-	-	TGTGCCAGCAGCCGTACAACACTGACGACAGTTTCCTACGAGCAGTACTTC	CASSRTTLTTVSYEQYF
TRBV10-2	TRBJ2-7	-	-	TGCGCCAGCAGTGAGTCGTCAGGGGCAGTCTACGAGCAGTACTTC	CASSESSGAVYEQYF
TRBV4-3	TRBJ2-4	-	-	TGCGCCAGCAGCTTACAGCCTTTCGCCAAAAACATTCAGTACTTC	CASSLQPFAKNIQYF
TRBV9	TRBJ1-3	-	-	TGTGCCAGCAGCGTCGGAACAGGCGATGGAAACACCATATATTTT	CASSVGTGDGNTIYF
TRBV5-6	TRBJ2-1	TRBD1	-	TGTGCCAGCAGCTTGGTCCTCACTAACAGGGGGAATGAGCAGTTCTTC	CASSLVLTNRGNEQFF
TRBV19	TRBJ1-1	-	-	TGTGCCAGTGCTAACAGGGTGAACACTGAAGCTTTCTTT	CASANRVNTEAFF
TRBV30	TRBJ1-5	-	few	TGTGCCTGGAGTGTACTGGGGGGAGGGCAGCCCCAGCATTTT	CAWSVLGGGQPQHF
TRBV28	TRBJ2-7	-	-	TGTGCCAGCAGTTTAGTCCACTACGAGCAGTACTTC	CASSLVHYEQYF
TRBV2	TRBJ2-1	TRBD2	-	TGTGCCAGCACCCGGGGACTAGATGAGCAGTTCTTC	CASTRGLDEQFF
TRBV19	TRBJ1-5	TRBD1	-	TGTGCCAGTACCCCGGACAGGATTAGCAATCAGCCCCAGCATTTT	CASTPDRISNQPQHF
TRBV11-2	TRBJ1-2	-	once	TGTGCCAGCAGCCCAGGAGGGGCAGACCTCGCATATGGCTACACCTTC	CASSPGGADLAYGYTF
TRBV27	TRBJ2-2	TRBD1	-	TGTGCCAGCAGGTCCGGGACAGGGCACACCGGGGAGCTGTTTTTT	CASRSGTGHTGELFF
TRBV10-3	TRBJ2-3	-	-	TGTGCCATCAGTGAGTCTGTTGCGGGATTAGATACGCAGTATTTT	CAISESVAGLDTQYF
TRBV5-4	TRBJ2-3	-	-	TGTGCCAGCAGCCCGCCGCGCGGGGATACGCAGTATTTT	CASSPPRGDTQYF
TRBV28	TRBJ1-2	-	few	TGTGCCAGCAGTTTTGGTGGGCAGCACCAGGGTGGCTACACCTTC	CASSFGGQHQGGYTF
TRBV27	TRBJ1-1	TRBD1	-	TGTGCCAGCAGTTTATCCCGGACAGGGTTCACTGAAGCTTTCTTT	CASSLSRTGFTEAFF
TRBV7-8	TRBJ2-3	-	once	TGTGCCAGCAGCCGAGCGGGTAGGGCTAGCGGCACAGATACGCAGTATTTT	CASSRAGRASGTDTQYF
TRBV21-1	TRBJ1-2	-	-	TGTGCCAGCAGCAAATTTAACGCAGGGAGGATCTATGGCTACACCTTC	CASSKFNAGRIYGYTF
TRBV6-5	TRBJ2-7	TRBD2	-	TGTGCCAGCAGTTACTCGTTAAGTTGGGGGGGGTACGAGCAGTACTTC	CASSYSLSWGGYEQYF
TRBV27	TRBJ1-6	-	-	TGTGCCAGCACCTCTCAGGGTGCCTCCTATAATTCACCCCTCCACTTT	CASTSQGASYNSPLHF
TRBV9	TRBJ2-1	-	-	TGTGCCAGCAGCGTAGGGGCAGGGATGTACAATGAGCAGTTCTTC	CASSVGAGMYNEQFF
TRBV27	TRBJ1-6	-	-	TGTGCCAGCAGGCGAAGCGGGGGCAGGGATTCACCCCTCCACTTT	CASRRSGGRDSPLHF
TRBV10-3	TRBJ2-3	-	-	TGTGCCATCAGTGACAAGTTAACGGGAGATACGCAGTATTTT	CAISDKLTGDTQYF
TRBV28	TRBJ2-2	-	-	TGTGCCAGCAGTTTCAGGGTTCGGACCGGGGAGCTGTTTTTT	CASSFRVRTGELFF
TRBV5-1	TRBJ1-6	TRBD1	-	TGCGCCAGCTCGGACAGGGCCCAGAATTCACCCCTCCACTTT	CASSDRAQNSPLHF
TRBV7-2	TRBJ2-1	TRBD1	-	TGTGCCAGCAGCTTAGTCGAGGGGGCCATCTACAATGAGCAGTTCTTC	CASSLVEGAIYNEQFF
TRBV21-1	TRBJ2-7	-	-	TGTGCCAGCGGGGCGAGGCCTCACCCCCTCTACGAGCAGTACTTC	CASGARPHPLYEQYF
TRBV7-2	TRBJ1-1	TRBD1	-	TGTGCCAGCAGCCCTCAGGGGGTTCCCTTGGGAGCTTTCTTT	CASSPQGVPLGAFF
TRBV28	TRBJ2-7	TRBD2	-	TGTGCCAGCAGACGAAGCGGGGGGGGCTCCTACGAGCAGTACTTC	CASRRSGGGSYEQYF
TRBV7-9	TRBJ2-1	-	-	TGTGCCAGCAGCTTAGTGGCGGTGGCCGAGCAGTTCTTC	CASSLVAVAEQFF
TRBV9	TRBJ2-3	-	-	TGTGCCAGCAGCGCTATGACAGGAAGCACAGATACGCAGTATTTT	CASSAMTGSTDTQYF